The 4 T cell receptor beta chains below all came from one sample that was sequenced in a study of beta chain features in type 1 diabetes. Study observations and caveats: The study found moderately but significantly shorter TCRB CDR3s in all four CD4+ subsets of Type 1 diabetes patients.

Isolated RNA was reverse transcribed in full, so expressed TCRB transcripts were sequenced. Produced via immunoSEQ multiplex PCR; TCRdb's table is partial and in-frame only. Of about 660,000 clones in the sample, over 11% are singletons; the top ten hold 0.035% to 0.04%. Their cognate antigens are unknown. Specimen: naive CD4+ T cells from blood. The receptors originated from a man between 18 and 35 years old with type 1 diabetes.

CDR3 protein: CASSYSLRGGYTEAFF. The CDR3 nucleotides read TGTGCCAGCAGTTACTCGCTCCGGGGGGGATACACTGAAGCTTTCTTT. The genes are TRBV6-5 and TRBJ1-1, with D possibly matching TRBD1 (5 bases). V shed 0 bases and J shed 3 bases, with 14 bases lying between them. CDR3 length: 16 residues. The germline V gene encodes CDR1 MNHEY and CDR2 SVGAGI.

This clone was detected only a few times. J is TRBJ2-2 and V is TRBV5-4, with 7 bases that match TRBD2. The CDR3 totals 15 residues. Germline trimming cut 1 base from V and 5 bases from J; bases unmatched to any gene: 5. CDR1 and CDR2 (germline): SGHNT, YYREEE (reference sequence). The CDR3: CASSLPGLGTGELFF. DNA of the CDR3: TGTGCCAGCAGCTTGCCAGGACTAGGGACCGGGGAGCTGTTTTTT.

This clone has just a few counts. The J gene is TRBJ1-1, the V gene TRBV4-2; D perhaps matches TRBD1 (6 bases). Germline-derived CDR1 and CDR2 are LGHNA and YNFKEQ. Trimming stripped 0 bases from V and 4 bases from J, with 15 bases between. The length of the CDR3 is 16 residues. The CDR3 spells CASSQDQGRVGTEAFF. The CDR3 DNA sequence: TGTGCCAGCAGCCAAGATCAGGGGAGGGTAGGCACTGAAGCTTTCTTT.

V is TRBV6-5 and J is TRBJ2-7; D not certain. The CDR3 length is 13 residues. Germline CDR1 MNHEY, CDR2 SVGAGI. Trimming stripped 4 bases from V and 3 bases from J, with 10 bases between. The CDR3 region has the DNA TGTGCCAGCAGTTCCGGCTCGCTCTACGAGCAGTACTTC. Translated: CASSSGSLYEQYF.